The 8 T cell receptor beta chains below all came from one sample that was sequenced in a study of cytomegalovirus exposure and HLA in healthy donors. Some clones are missing from TCRdb's copy, which holds only in-frame ones; the method was immunoSEQ multiplex PCR. The sample consists of some 130,000 clones, about nine tenths of them appearing once. Material for sequencing was PBMCs. These receptors came from a young man in good health and CMV-seronegative.

CDR3 nucleotide sequence: TGTGCCAGCAGCGTCCCTACTAGCGGCGGAGAAGATGAGCAGTTCTTC. Its translation is CASSVPTSGGEDEQFF. The V call is TRBV7-8, the J call TRBJ2-1, with 8 bases lining up with TRBD2. Trimming cost V 5 bases and J 8 bases; bases outside gene matches: 14. The V gene's germline CDR1 is SGHVS and CDR2 FQNEAQ. The CDR3 totals 16 residues. Based on the CDR3 plus reference TRBV7-8 and TRBJ2-1, the full variable domain is GAGVSQSPRYKVAKRGQDVALRCDPISGHVSLFWYQQALGQGPEFLTYFQNEAQLDKSGLPSDRFFAERPEGSVSTLKIQRTQQEDSAVYLCASSVPTSGGEDEQFFGPGTRLTVL.

The gene calls are TRBV9 and TRBJ2-1; tentatively, D is TRBD2 (7 bases). The CDR3 spans 15 residues. Germline values: CDR1 SGDLS, CDR2 YYNGEE. Trimming removed 3 bases from V and 2 bases from J, with 12 bases in between. CDR3 bases: TGTGCCAGCAGCGCCGAGGGGGGGCCCTACAATGAGCAGTTCTTC. It codes for CASSAEGGPYNEQFF. The whole variable domain, filled in from reference TRBV9 and TRBJ2-1, reads DSGVTQTPKHLITATGQRVTLRCSPRSGDLSVYWYQQSLDQGLQFLIQYYNGEERAKGNILERFSAQQFPDLHSELNLSSLELGDSALYFCASSAEGGPYNEQFFGPGTRLTVL.

The CDR3 DNA reads as TGTGCCAGCAGCTTAGAGGGGACTAGCAGTGAGCAGTTCTTC. It specifies CASSLEGTSSEQFF. This chain links TRBV11-2 with TRBJ2-1; 9 positions agree with TRBD2. This CDR3 contains 14 residues. Trimming took 0 bases from V and 9 from J; bases not matched to a gene: 3. Germline loops: CDR1 SGHAT, CDR2 FQNNGV.

This clone was detected only once. The genes are TRBV7-9 and TRBJ2-5; 9 bases match TRBD2. CDR3 length: 16 residues. Trimming at V came to 4 bases and at J to 2 bases, leaving 8 bases not matched to a gene. Germline lookup yields CDR1 SEHNR and CDR2 FQNEAQ (reference sequence). The CDR3 is CASSSRIAGEQETQYF. DNA of the CDR3: TGTGCCAGCAGCTCCCGGATAGCGGGGGAACAAGAGACCCAGTACTTC.

The rearrangement joins TRBV19 to TRBJ2-5; TRBD1 matches at 8 bases. V shed 5 bases, J shed 0 bases, and the junction held 5 bases outside the gene matches. Per the germline V gene, CDR1 is LNHDA and CDR2 is SQIVND (reference sequence). The CDR3 has 15 residues. The CDR3 DNA reads as TGTGCCAGTAGTCAGGGGGCAGGCAACCAAGAGACCCAGTACTTC. Its translation is CASSQGAGNQETQYF. Full variable domain (remainder filled in from reference TRBV19 and TRBJ2-5): DGGITQSPKYLFRKEGQNVTLSCEQNLNHDAMYWYRQDPGQGLRLIYYSQIVNDFQKGDIAEGYSVSREKKESFPLTVTSAQKNPTAFYLCASSQGAGNQETQYFGPGTRLLVL.

This chain links TRBV2 with TRBJ2-2; 8 nucleotides line up with TRBD1. This CDR3 spans 15 amino acids. CDR1 SNHLY and CDR2 FYNNEI come from the germline V gene. V shed 3 bases, J shed 7 bases, and the junction held 7 bases outside the gene matches. The CDR3 spells CASSDTRGRGGELFF. DNA of the CDR3: TGTGCCAGCAGTGATACCAGGGGGCGAGGCGGGGAGCTGTTTTTT.

The CDR3 spells CASSDTGSGNQPQHF. CDR3 nucleotides: TGTGCCAGTAGTGATACAGGTTCGGGCAATCAGCCCCAGCATTTT. The chain joins TRBV19 to TRBJ1-5; the D gene is possibly TRBD1 (5 bases). CDR1 and CDR2 (germline): LNHDA, SQIVND (reference sequence). The CDR3 contains 15 residues. Trimming removed 5 bases from V and 2 bases from J, with 13 bases in between.

Here the CDR3 reads CASSSSAPYTSGRLGSYEQYF. The CDR3 nucleotides read TGTGCCAGCAGTTCATCCGCCCCTTACACTAGCGGGAGGCTCGGTTCCTACGAGCAGTACTTC. The gene calls are TRBV28 and TRBJ2-7; 12 bases fit TRBD2. The CDR3 covers 21 residues. Germline V gene data show CDR1 as MDHEN and CDR2 as SYDVKM. V lost 4 bases and J lost 1; bases outside the gene matches: 20.